This T cell receptor (beta chain) was found in a study of blood T cell repertoires in COVID-19. At the level of the study: Some COVID-19 samples were acute and others convalescent; all came from the United States, Italy and Spain.

The protocol was immunoSEQ multiplex PCR, while the TCRdb copy is restricted to in-frame clones and leaves out a portion. The repertoire includes some 50,000 clones, 68% of them detected once, and 8.8% sits in the top ten. Germline V gene data show CDR1 as KGHDR and CDR2 as SFDVKD. CDR3 length: 15 amino acids. The trim removed 3 bases at V and 4 bases at J, leaving 4 bases unmatched. The chain combines TRBV24-1 with TRBJ2-7; 11 bases map to TRBD1. Sequencing input: peripheral blood. The clonotype comes from a woman in her seventies with acute or convalescent COVID-19. The CDR3 sequence is CATSDPGTGGYEQYF. CDR3 coding DNA: TGTGCCACCAGTGATCCCGGGACAGGGGGTTACGAGCAGTACTTC.